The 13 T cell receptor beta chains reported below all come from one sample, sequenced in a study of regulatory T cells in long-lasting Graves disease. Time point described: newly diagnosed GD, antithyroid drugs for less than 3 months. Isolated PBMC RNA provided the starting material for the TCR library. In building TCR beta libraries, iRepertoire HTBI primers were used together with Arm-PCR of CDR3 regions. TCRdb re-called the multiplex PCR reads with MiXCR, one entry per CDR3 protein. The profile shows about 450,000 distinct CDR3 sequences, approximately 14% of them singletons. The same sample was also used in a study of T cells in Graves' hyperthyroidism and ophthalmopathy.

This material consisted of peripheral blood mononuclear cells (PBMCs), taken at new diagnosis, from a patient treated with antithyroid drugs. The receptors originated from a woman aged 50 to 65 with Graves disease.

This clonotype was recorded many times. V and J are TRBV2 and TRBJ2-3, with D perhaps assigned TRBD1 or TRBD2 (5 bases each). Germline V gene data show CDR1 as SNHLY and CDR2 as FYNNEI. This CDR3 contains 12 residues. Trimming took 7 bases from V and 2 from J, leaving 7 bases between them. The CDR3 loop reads CASTGPTDTQYF. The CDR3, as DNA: TGTGCCAGCACGGGACCCACAGATACGCAGTATTTT.

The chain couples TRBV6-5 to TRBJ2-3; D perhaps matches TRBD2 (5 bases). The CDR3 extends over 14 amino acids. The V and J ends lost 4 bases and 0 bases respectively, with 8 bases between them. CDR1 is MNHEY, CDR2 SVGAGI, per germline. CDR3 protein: CASSFGKSTDTQYF. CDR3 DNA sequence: TGTGCCAGCAGTTTCGGGAAGAGCACAGATACGCAGTATTTT.

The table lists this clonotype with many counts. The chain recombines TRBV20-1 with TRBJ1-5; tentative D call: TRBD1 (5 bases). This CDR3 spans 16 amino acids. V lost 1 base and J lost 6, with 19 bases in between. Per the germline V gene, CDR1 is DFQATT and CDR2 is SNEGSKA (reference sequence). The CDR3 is CSARGSDSWVSQPQHF. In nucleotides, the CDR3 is TGCAGTGCTAGAGGCAGCGACAGTTGGGTTAGTCAGCCCCAGCATTTT.

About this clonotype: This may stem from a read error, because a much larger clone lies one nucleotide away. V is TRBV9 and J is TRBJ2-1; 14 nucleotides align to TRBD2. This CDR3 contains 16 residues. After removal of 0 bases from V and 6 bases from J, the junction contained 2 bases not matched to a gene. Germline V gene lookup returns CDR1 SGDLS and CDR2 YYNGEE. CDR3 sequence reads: CASSVEGLAGVNEQFF. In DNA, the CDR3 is TGTGCCAGCAGCGTAGAGGGACTAGCGGGAGTCAATGAGCAGTTCTTC.

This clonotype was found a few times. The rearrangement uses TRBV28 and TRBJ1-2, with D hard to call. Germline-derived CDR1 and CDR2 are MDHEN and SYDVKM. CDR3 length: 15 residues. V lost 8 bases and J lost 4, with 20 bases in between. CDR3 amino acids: CASWSPGGSPYGYTF. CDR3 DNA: TGTGCCAGCTGGTCCCCCGGCGGCAGCCCCTATGGCTACACCTTC.

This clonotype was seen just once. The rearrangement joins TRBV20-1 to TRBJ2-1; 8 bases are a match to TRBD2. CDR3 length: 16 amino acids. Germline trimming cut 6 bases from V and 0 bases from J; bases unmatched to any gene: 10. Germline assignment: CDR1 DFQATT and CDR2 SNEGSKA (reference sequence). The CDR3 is CSAVGRGRYSYNEQFF. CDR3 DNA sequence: TGCAGTGCCGTAGGGCGCGGGAGGTACTCCTACAATGAGCAGTTCTTC.

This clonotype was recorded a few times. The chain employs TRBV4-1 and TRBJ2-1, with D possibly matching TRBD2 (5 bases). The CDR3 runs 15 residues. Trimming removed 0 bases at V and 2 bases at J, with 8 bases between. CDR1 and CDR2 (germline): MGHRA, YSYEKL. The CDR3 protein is CASSQEAATYNEQFF. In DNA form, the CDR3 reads TGCGCCAGCAGCCAAGAAGCGGCAACCTACAATGAGCAGTTCTTC.

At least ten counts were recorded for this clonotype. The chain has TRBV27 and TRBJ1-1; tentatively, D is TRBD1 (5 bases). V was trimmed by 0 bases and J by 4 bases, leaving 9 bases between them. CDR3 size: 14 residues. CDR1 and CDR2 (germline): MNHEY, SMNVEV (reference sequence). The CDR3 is CASSLSAGTTEAFF. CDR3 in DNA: TGTGCCAGCAGTTTATCCGCAGGGACCACTGAAGCTTTCTTT.

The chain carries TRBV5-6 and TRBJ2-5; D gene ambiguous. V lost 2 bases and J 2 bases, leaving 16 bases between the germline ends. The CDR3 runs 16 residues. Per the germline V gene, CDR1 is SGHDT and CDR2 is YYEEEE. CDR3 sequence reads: CASSLGFAADQETQYF. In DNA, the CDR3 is TGTGCCAGCAGCTTAGGTTTTGCGGCAGATCAAGAGACCCAGTACTTC. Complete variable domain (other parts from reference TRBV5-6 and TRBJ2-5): DAGVTQSPTHLIKTRGQQVTLRCSPKSGHDTVSWYQQALGQGPQFIFQYYEEEERQRGNFPDRFSGHQFPNYSSELNVNALLLGDSALYLCASSLGFAADQETQYFGPGTRLLVL.

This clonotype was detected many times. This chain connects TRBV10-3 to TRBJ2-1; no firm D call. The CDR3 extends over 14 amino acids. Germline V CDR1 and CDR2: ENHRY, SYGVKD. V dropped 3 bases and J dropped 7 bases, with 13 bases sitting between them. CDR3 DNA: TGTGCCATCAGTGAACTGACGGCCTCGAATGAGCAGTTCTTC. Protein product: CAISELTASNEQFF.

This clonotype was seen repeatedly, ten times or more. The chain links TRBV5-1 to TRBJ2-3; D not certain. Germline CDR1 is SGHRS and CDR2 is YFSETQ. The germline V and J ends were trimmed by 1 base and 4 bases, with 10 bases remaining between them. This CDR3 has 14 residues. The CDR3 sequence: CASSLFSLADTQYF. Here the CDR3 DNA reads TGCGCCAGCAGCTTGTTCAGTCTAGCAGATACGCAGTATTTT. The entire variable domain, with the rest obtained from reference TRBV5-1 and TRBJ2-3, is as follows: KAGVTQTPRYLIKTRGQQVTLSCSPISGHRSVSWYQQTPGQGLQFLFEYFSETQRNKGNFPGRFSGRQFSNSRSEMNVSTLELGDSALYLCASSLFSLADTQYFGPGTRLTVL.

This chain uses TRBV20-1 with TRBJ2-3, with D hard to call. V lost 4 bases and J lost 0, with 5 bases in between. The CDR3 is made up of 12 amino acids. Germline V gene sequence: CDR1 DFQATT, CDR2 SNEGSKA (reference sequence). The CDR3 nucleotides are TGCAGTGCTAAGACAAGCACAGATACGCAGTATTTT. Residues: CSAKTSTDTQYF.

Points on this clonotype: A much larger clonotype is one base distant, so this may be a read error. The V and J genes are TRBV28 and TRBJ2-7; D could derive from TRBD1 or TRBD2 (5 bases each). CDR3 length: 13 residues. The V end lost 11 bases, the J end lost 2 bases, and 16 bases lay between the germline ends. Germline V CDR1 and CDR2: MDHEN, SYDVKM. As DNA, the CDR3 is TGTGCCGGCCAAACTACGGGACCCTACGAGCAGTACTTC. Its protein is CAGQTTGPYEQYF.